A selection of T cell receptor beta chains follows, all from one sample in a study of CD8+CD57+ T cells in acquired aplastic anemia. Each CDR3 protein gets one entry after TCRdb re-called the reads with MiXCR. The sample has fewer than 300,000 distinct CDR3 sequences, approximately 80% seen once. Sequencing was carried out using sorted CD4+, CD8+, or CD8+CD57+ T cells (not recorded which) from PBMCs. The source of these receptors is a human donor with aplastic anemia. Each CDR3 is given with its conserved first and last residue. A D gene is named only where the DNA matches it firmly. Not all rows give a size; the values are once, few, many and, for expanded clones, a class.

TRBJ2-7	TRBV6-1	NA	NA	CASRPLGEDYEQYF	TGTGCCAGCAGGCCACTCGGGGAGGACTACGAGCAGTACTTC
TRBJ2-3	TRBV9	TRBD2	NA	CASSVSVGGKGSHF	TGTGCCAGCAGCGTAAGTGTGGGGGGGAAAGGTTCACATTTT
TRBJ2-1	TRBV15	NA	NA	CASSKGIEESLSF	TGTGCCAGCAGCAAAGGCATCGAGGAAAGTCTGTCCTTC
TRBJ2-3	TRBV2	NA	NA	CASSPRTGPTAMQYF	TGTGCCAGCAGCCCACGGACCGGGCCCACAGCTATGCAGTATTTT
TRBJ1-4	TRBV6-1	TRBD1	many	CASAETGATNEKLFF	TGTGCCAGCGCGGAGACAGGGGCAACTAATGAAAAACTGTTTTTT
TRBJ2-1	TRBV2	NA	NA	CASSARGGDPYNEQFF	TGTGCCAGCAGTGCTAGAGGCGGAGACCCTTACAATGAGCAGTTCTTC
TRBJ1-1	TRBV7-8	NA	once	CASSLVVSGNTEAFF	TGTGCCAGCAGCTTAGTAGTTAGCGGGAACACTGAAGCTTTCTTT
TRBJ2-5	TRBV7-9	TRBD2	NA	CASSFARSGEETQYF	TGTGCCAGCAGCTTTGCCAGGAGCGGGGAAGAGACCCAGTACTTC
TRBJ2-1	TRBV5-1	TRBD2	NA	CASSFQIYGGSDEQFF	TGCGCCAGCAGCTTTCAAATCTACGGGGGGAGCGATGAGCAGTTCTTC
TRBJ2-1	TRBV9	TRBD2	NA	CASSFESSGGKDEQFF	TGTGCCAGCAGCTTTGAAAGCAGCGGGGGGAAGGATGAGCAGTTCTTC
TRBJ2-1	TRBV2	NA	NA	CASSEGLTGKLSF	TGTGCCAGCAGTGAGGGACTGACGGGAAAGCTGTCCTTC
TRBJ2-5	TRBV9	NA	NA	CASGGATNIQYLYF	TGTGCTAGCGGAGGAGCGACGAACATTCAGTACTTGTACTTC
TRBJ1-2	TRBV12-3/TRBV12-4	TRBD1	once	CASNRDRGYGYTF	TGTGCCTCCAACCGGGACAGGGGCTATGGCTACACCTTC
TRBJ2-3	TRBV11-1	NA	NA	CASSSIWGSSTDTQYF	TGTGCCAGCAGCTCTATCTGGGGCTCTAGCACAGATACGCAGTATTTT
TRBJ2-1	TRBV7-2	TRBD2	once	CASSLASGAEDTQFF	TGTGCCAGCAGCTTAGCTAGCGGGGCCGAAGATACGCAGTTCTTC
TRBJ2-5	TRBV9	NA	NA	CASGPVPEETQYF	TGTGCCAGCGGACCCGTGCCGGAAGAGACCCAGTACTTC
TRBJ2-1	TRBV15	TRBD1	NA	CATTRPRQGGNEQFF	TGTGCGACCACCAGGCCTAGACAGGGGGGGAATGAGCAGTTCTTC
TRBJ2-6	TRBV7-3	TRBD1	NA	CASSQEGTGDKSALTF	TGCGCCAGCAGCCAGGAAGGGACAGGGGATAAATCAGCCCTGACTTTC
TRBJ2-3	TRBV7-3	NA	few	CASSPGTGGTDTQYF	TGTGCCAGCAGCCCCGGGACGGGGGGCACAGATACGCAGTATTTT
TRBJ2-3	TRBV9	TRBD2	NA	CASSGDGGGGYTSQYF	TGTGCCAGCAGCGGAGATGGGGGGGGTGGCTACACCTCGCAGTATTTT
TRBJ2-1	TRBV10-1	TRBD2	few	CASSALSGLNNEQFF	TGCGCCAGCAGTGCCCTCTCGGGACTAAACAATGAGCAGTTCTTC
TRBJ2-4	TRBV2	NA	NA	CASGEGGNITYF	TGTGCCAGCGGGGAAGGTGGGAACATTACGTACTTC
TRBJ2-3	TRBV2	TRBD1	NA	CASRTPGQLDPSTDTRYF	TGTGCCAGCAGGACACCGGGACAGTTAGACCCTAGCACAGATACGCGGTATTTT
TRBJ1-6	TRBV9	NA	NA	CASSVGADNFEASLHF	TGTGCCAGCAGCGTAGGGGCAGACAACTTCGAAGCTTCCCTCCACTTT
TRBJ1-6	TRBV20-1	TRBD1	NA	CSAGEQGRPLHF	TGCAGTGCTGGGGAACAGGGGAGGCCCCTCCACTTT
TRBJ2-1	TRBV25-1	NA	once	CASGGDDNKQFF	TGTGCCAGCGGCGGAGACGACAATAAGCAGTTCTTC
TRBJ1-2	TRBV7-8	NA	NA	CASSFHPDGSYTF	TGTGCCAGCAGCTTTCATCCAGACGGGAGCTACACCTTC